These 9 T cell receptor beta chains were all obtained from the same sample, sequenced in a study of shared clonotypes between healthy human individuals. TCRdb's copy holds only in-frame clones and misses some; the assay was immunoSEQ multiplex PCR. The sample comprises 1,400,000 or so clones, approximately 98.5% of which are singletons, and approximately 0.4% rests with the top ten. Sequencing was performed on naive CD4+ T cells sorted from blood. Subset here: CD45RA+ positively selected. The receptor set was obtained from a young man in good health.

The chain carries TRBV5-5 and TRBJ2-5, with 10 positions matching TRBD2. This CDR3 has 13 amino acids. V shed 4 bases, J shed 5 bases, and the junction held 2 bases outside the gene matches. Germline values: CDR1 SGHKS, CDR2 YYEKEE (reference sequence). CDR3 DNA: TGTGCCAGCAGCCCGGGACTAGCGGAGACCCAGTACTTC. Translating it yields CASSPGLAETQYF.

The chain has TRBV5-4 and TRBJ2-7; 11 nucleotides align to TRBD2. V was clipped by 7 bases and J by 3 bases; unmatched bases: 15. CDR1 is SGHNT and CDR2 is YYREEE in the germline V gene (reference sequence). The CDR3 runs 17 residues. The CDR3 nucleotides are TGTGCCAGCGGTAAGCGCCTCGTTGGACTAGCGGGCTACGAGCAGTACTTC. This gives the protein CASGKRLVGLAGYEQYF. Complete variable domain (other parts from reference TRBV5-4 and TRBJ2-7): ETGVTQSPTHLIKTRGQQVTLRCSSQSGHNTVSWYQQALGQGPQFIFQYYREEENGRGNFPPRFSGLQFPNYSSELNVNALELDDSALYLCASGKRLVGLAGYEQYFGPGTRLTVT.

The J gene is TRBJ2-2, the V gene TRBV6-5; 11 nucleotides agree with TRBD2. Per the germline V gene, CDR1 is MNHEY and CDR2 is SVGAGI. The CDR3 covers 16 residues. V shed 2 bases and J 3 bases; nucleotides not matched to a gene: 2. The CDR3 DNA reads TGTGCCAGCAGTTACGGACTAGCGGGTTACACCGGGGAGCTGTTTTTT. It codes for CASSYGLAGYTGELFF.

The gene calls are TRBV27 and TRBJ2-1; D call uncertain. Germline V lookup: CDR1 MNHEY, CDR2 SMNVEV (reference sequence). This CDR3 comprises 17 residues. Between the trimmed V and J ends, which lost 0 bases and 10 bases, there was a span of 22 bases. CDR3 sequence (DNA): TGTGCCAGCAGTTTATCACCCCTCCCGCGGTCGGTAAACGAGCAGTTCTTC. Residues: CASSLSPLPRSVNEQFF.

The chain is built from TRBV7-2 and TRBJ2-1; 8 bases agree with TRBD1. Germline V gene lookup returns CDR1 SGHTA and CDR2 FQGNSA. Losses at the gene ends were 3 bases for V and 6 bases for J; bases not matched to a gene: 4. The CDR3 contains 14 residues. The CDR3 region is CASSFQGAINEQFF. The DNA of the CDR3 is TGTGCCAGCAGCTTTCAGGGGGCCATCAATGAGCAGTTCTTC.

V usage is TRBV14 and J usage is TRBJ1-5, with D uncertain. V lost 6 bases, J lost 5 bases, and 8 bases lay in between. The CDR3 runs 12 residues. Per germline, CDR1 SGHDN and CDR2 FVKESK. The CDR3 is CASSLRHQPQHF. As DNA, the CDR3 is TGTGCCAGCAGTCTGCGCCATCAGCCCCAGCATTTT.

CDR3 region: CASSPSGYTDTQYF. CDR3 bases: TGTGCCAGCTCTCCTAGCGGGTACACAGATACGCAGTATTTT. J is TRBJ2-3 and V is TRBV18; 8 positions agree with TRBD2. The CDR3 totals 14 residues. V shed 6 bases and J 2 bases; nucleotides not matched to a gene: 4. Germline CDR1 is KGHSH and CDR2 is LQKENI.

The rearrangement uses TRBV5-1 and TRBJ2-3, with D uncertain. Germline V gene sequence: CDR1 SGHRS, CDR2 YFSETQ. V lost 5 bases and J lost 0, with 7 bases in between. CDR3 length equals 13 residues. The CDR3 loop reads CASRDGSTDTQYF. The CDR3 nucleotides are TGCGCCAGCAGGGACGGAAGCACAGATACGCAGTATTTT.

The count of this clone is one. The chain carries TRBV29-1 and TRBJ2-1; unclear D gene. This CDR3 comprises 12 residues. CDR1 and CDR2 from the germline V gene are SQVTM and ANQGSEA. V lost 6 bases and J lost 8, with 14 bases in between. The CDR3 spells CSVLYEPDEQFF. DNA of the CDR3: TGCAGCGTGTTGTACGAGCCAGATGAGCAGTTCTTC.